This entry lists 28 T cell receptor beta chains sequenced from one sample in a study of T cells after yellow fever vaccination. TCRdb independently ran MiXCR on the 5' RACE reads; one entry per CDR3 protein. This sample has a few hundred thousand distinct CDR3 sequences, with more than 8.5% found just once. The specimen was PBMCs, collected on the day of the first yellow fever vaccination. The receptor set was obtained from a man aged 18 to 29 who received the YFV17D yellow fever vaccine.

V and J are TRBV7-6 and TRBJ2-2; TRBD2 matches at 7 bases. CDR1 is SGHVS and CDR2 is FNYEAQ in the germline V gene. V was pared by 4 bases and J by 3 bases, with 2 bases of the junction left unmatched. CDR3 length equals 14 residues. The DNA for the CDR3 is TGTGCCAGCAGCTGGGGGGGGTACACCGGGGAGCTGTTTTTT. Encoded protein: CASSWGGYTGELFF.

This clonotype turned up a few times. The rearrangement joins TRBV29-1 to TRBJ2-2; maybe TRBD1 (6 bases). V lost 5 bases and J 3 bases, leaving 22 bases between the germline ends. CDR1 and CDR2 (germline): SQVTM, ANQGSEA. The CDR3 is 17 residues long. The CDR3, as DNA: TGCAGCGTTTCTCGGTATCGGGACAACCTATACACCGGGGAGCTGTTTTTT. It is translated as CSVSRYRDNLYTGELFF.

There are many counts of this clonotype. The chain couples TRBV21-1 to TRBJ2-7. TRBV21-1 is reported as a pseudogene. The CDR3 covers 14 residues. The CDR3 nucleotides are TGTGCCAGCAGCAAGGACGAGGGCTCCTACGAGCAGTACTTC. Its translation is CASSKDEGSYEQYF.

This clonotype came up many times. The rearrangement links TRBV7-2 to TRBJ1-1; D gene unclear. V lost 5 bases and J lost 0, with 16 bases in between. This CDR3 is built from 16 residues. CDR1 is SGHTA and CDR2 is FQGNSA in the germline V gene. This CDR3 is CASSRTGGNMNTEAFF. The CDR3 DNA reads TGTGCCAGCAGCCGCACGGGTGGGAATATGAACACTGAAGCTTTCTTT.

This clonotype turned up a few times. The chain is built from TRBV6-2 or TRBV6-3 and TRBJ1-4, with TRBD1 as a possible D gene (5 bases). Germline V gene data show CDR1 as MNHEY and CDR2 as SVGEGT. The CDR3 has 15 residues. With 6 bases removed from V and 6 bases from J, the gap between germline ends came to 17 bases. In nucleotides, the CDR3 is TGTGCCAGCAGCCCAGCGGGGGAGCATCATGAAAAACTGTTTTTT. Its translation: CASSPAGEHHEKLFF.

This clonotype occurred many times. The chain uses TRBV29-1 and TRBJ2-5; 8 nucleotides line up with TRBD2. V lost 4 bases and J lost 0; bases outside the gene matches: 10. The CDR3 sequence is 16 residues long. Germline lookup yields CDR1 SQVTM and CDR2 ANQGSEA. The CDR3 is CSVVWWASGYQETQYF. DNA for the CDR3: TGCAGCGTTGTTTGGTGGGCTAGCGGGTACCAAGAGACCCAGTACTTC.

This clonotype was counted between two and nine times. The rearrangement joins TRBV5-1 to TRBJ1-1, with TRBD1 identical over 8 bases. The CDR3 spans 14 residues. After removal of 4 bases from V and 2 bases from J, the junction contained 4 bases not matched to a gene. CDR1 is SGHRS and CDR2 is YFSETQ in the germline V gene. The CDR3 nucleotides are TGCGCCAGCAGCATACAGGGGGAAAACACTGAAGCTTTCTTT. It translates to CASSIQGENTEAFF.

Only a few counts were recorded for this clonotype. The rearrangement uses TRBV5-1 and TRBJ2-1, with a tentative D call TRBD1 (5 bases). This CDR3 has 13 residues. Germline values: CDR1 SGHRS, CDR2 YFSETQ. Trimming cost V 1 base and J 6 bases, with 8 bases left between them. The CDR3 nucleotides read TGCGCCAGCAGCTTGAACAGGCTCAATGAGCAGTTCTTC. Encoded protein: CASSLNRLNEQFF. Full variable domain (outside the CDR3, taken from reference TRBV5-1 and TRBJ2-1): KAGVTQTPRYLIKTRGQQVTLSCSPISGHRSVSWYQQTPGQGLQFLFEYFSETQRNKGNFPGRFSGRQFSNSRSEMNVSTLELGDSALYLCASSLNRLNEQFFGPGTRLTVL.

CDR3 amino acids: CASSRMGQIETQYF. The CDR3 DNA reads as TGTGCCAGCAGCCGGATGGGACAGATCGAGACCCAGTACTTC. The rearrangement links TRBV7-9 to TRBJ2-5; 7 nucleotides match TRBD1. CDR3 size: 14 residues. V gave up 5 bases and J gave up 5 bases; unmatched junction bases: 8. CDR1 and CDR2 from the germline V gene are SEHNR and FQNEAQ (reference sequence).

The table lists this clonotype with a few counts. The chain recombines TRBV7-3 with TRBJ1-6, with a weak D call TRBD1 (5 bases). CDR1 and CDR2 (germline): SGHTA, FQGTGA. This CDR3 region has 14 residues. The V gene lost 4 bases and the J gene lost 6 bases, with 10 bases spanning the gap. The CDR3 sequence is CASSWGLINSPLHF. The CDR3 region has the DNA TGTGCCAGCAGCTGGGGACTGATTAATTCACCCCTCCACTTT.

The chain recombines TRBV3-1 with TRBJ2-3, with D maybe TRBD2 (7 bases). This CDR3 comprises 18 residues. Looked up from germline, CDR1 is LGHDT and CDR2 is YNNKEL (reference sequence). Trimming took off 1 base at V and 4 bases at J, with 21 bases between the two ends. The DNA for the CDR3 is TGTGCCAGCAGCCAAGGACCCCATGGGGGGGCTTCACCAGATACGCAGTATTTT. Its protein is CASSQGPHGGASPDTQYF.

The gene calls are TRBV7-8 and TRBJ2-2; 7 bases match TRBD1. The trim removed 5 bases at V and 4 bases at J, leaving 7 bases unmatched. There are 15 residues in the CDR3. Germline loops: CDR1 SGHVS, CDR2 FQNEAQ. CDR3 sequence: CASSQEAGGTGELFF. CDR3 DNA: TGTGCCAGCAGCCAAGAGGCAGGGGGCACCGGGGAGCTGTTTTTT.

The DNA of the CDR3 is TGTGCCAGCTCACCACCGACCTCGCCAGATACGCAGTATTTT. It translates to CASSPPTSPDTQYF. The V and J genes are TRBV18 and TRBJ2-3; D call uncertain. V was clipped by 0 bases and J by 4 bases, with 8 bases between them. Germline assignment: CDR1 KGHSH and CDR2 LQKENI. The CDR3 is 14 residues long.

V usage is TRBV12-5 and J usage is TRBJ2-1; TRBD2 matches 8 bases. This CDR3 spans 17 amino acids. Germline loops: CDR1 LGHNT, CDR2 FRNRAP. V lost 2 bases and J lost 4; bases outside the gene matches: 10. This CDR3 is CASGLFIPGLEYNEQFF. CDR3 bases: TGTGCTAGTGGTTTGTTTATTCCGGGACTAGAATACAATGAGCAGTTCTTC.

The V call is TRBV4-3, the J call TRBJ2-7; TRBD1 or TRBD2 may be the D gene (5 bases each). The CDR3 runs 17 residues. Per germline, CDR1 LGHNA and CDR2 YSLEER. Trimming left V 0 bases short and J 2 bases short, with 17 bases between. This CDR3 reads CASSQDWEGTRTYEQYF. DNA for the CDR3: TGCGCCAGCAGCCAAGACTGGGAAGGGACGCGAACCTACGAGCAGTACTTC.

The J gene is TRBJ2-7, the V gene TRBV4-1; D may be TRBD2 (5 bases). CDR1 is MGHRA and CDR2 is YSYEKL in the germline V gene. This CDR3 has 13 amino acids. V lost 1 base, J lost 6 bases, and 10 bases lay in between. CDR3 sequence: CASSQVEGSEQYV. As DNA, the CDR3 is TGCGCCAGCAGCCAAGTTGAGGGATCCGAGCAGTACGTC.

The chain uses TRBV28 and TRBJ2-1; the D call may be TRBD1 or TRBD2 (5 bases each). V was shortened by 6 bases and J by 4 bases, with 19 bases between the two germline ends. CDR3 length: 16 residues. CDR1 is MDHEN and CDR2 is SYDVKM in the germline V gene. The CDR3 sequence: CASRLDPGRPYNEQFF. CDR3 DNA sequence: TGTGCCAGCAGGTTGGACCCGGGACGGCCGTACAATGAGCAGTTCTTC.

V usage is TRBV5-6 and J usage is TRBJ1-5; D unclear. The CDR3 sequence is 13 residues long. Germline values: CDR1 SGHDT, CDR2 YYEEEE. The V and J ends lost 1 base and 4 bases respectively, with 6 bases between them. The CDR3 loop reads CASSLSRNQPQHF. CDR3 in DNA: TGTGCCAGCAGCTTGAGTAGGAATCAGCCCCAGCATTTT.

This clonotype has a handful of counts. The chain has TRBV21-1 and TRBJ1-1. TRBV21-1 is a recognized pseudogene. CDR3 size: 14 residues. The CDR3 DNA reads TGTGCCAGCAGCAAGACGGGGAGGCTCACTGAAGCTTTCTTT. This encodes CASSKTGRLTEAFF.

There are a few counts of this clonotype. The chain couples TRBV12-3 or TRBV12-4 to TRBJ1-5; D is unclear. The CDR3 is 12 residues long. V lost 5 bases to trimming and J lost 3 bases, with 5 bases between them. This CDR3 reads CASSRPNQPQHF. The DNA of the CDR3 is TGTGCCAGCAGTCGTCCCAATCAGCCCCAGCATTTT.

This clonotype was recorded many times. The chain combines TRBV27 with TRBJ1-1; D not resolved. This CDR3 is built from 13 residues. V shed 3 bases and J shed 1 base, with 6 bases lying between them. Germline loops: CDR1 MNHEY, CDR2 SMNVEV (reference sequence). CDR3 nucleotides: TGTGCCAGCAGTTTCAACCCGAACACTGAAGCTTTCTTT. It specifies CASSFNPNTEAFF.

The V call is TRBV5-4, the J call TRBJ1-1; D gene uncertain. The CDR3 extends over 15 amino acids. Germline V gives CDR1 SGHNT, CDR2 YYREEE (reference sequence). V lost 4 bases and J lost 1, with 14 bases in between. The CDR3 DNA is TGTGCCAGCAGCCCGGGCGGGGATGGGAACACTGAAGCTTTCTTT. This codes for CASSPGGDGNTEAFF.

This chain links TRBV7-2 with TRBJ2-5; unclear D gene. V lost 8 bases to trimming and J lost 4 bases, with 14 bases between them. The CDR3 runs 13 residues. The germline CDR1 and CDR2 sequences are SGHTA and FQGNSA. The CDR3 DNA is TGTGCCAGCGCATCCCCGCCCACAGAGACCCAGTACTTC. It encodes CASASPPTETQYF.

This clonotype was recorded at least ten times. The rearrangement uses TRBV7-9 and TRBJ1-2; possible D gene TRBD1, 5 bases. With 1 base removed from V and 8 bases from J, the gap between germline ends came to 8 bases. The CDR3 length is 12 residues. CDR1 and CDR2 from the germline V gene are SEHNR and FQNEAQ (reference sequence). Written as DNA, the CDR3 is TGTGCCAGCAGCTTAGGGGGCGGCGGCTACACCTTC. Protein: CASSLGGGGYTF. The whole variable domain, filled in from reference TRBV7-9 and TRBJ1-2, reads DTGVSQNPRHKITKRGQNVTFRCDPISEHNRLYWYRQTLGQGPEFLTYFQNEAQLEKSRLLSDRFSAERPKGSFSTLEIQRTEQGDSAMYLCASSLGGGGYTFGSGTRLTVV.

There are a few counts of this clonotype. The chain links TRBV20-1 to TRBJ2-4; D unclear. V was trimmed by 5 bases and J by 0 bases, leaving 14 bases between them. This CDR3 has 15 amino acids. Germline V gives CDR1 DFQATT, CDR2 SNEGSKA (reference sequence). This CDR3 reads CSAPDPRGAKNIQYF. The CDR3 DNA is TGCAGTGCTCCAGACCCCCGCGGAGCCAAAAACATTCAGTACTTC.

The CDR3 DNA reads as TGTGCCAGCAGCGGAGCCTGGGGATACACTGAAGCTTTCTTT. This sequence encodes CASSGAWGYTEAFF. The chain recombines TRBV11-1 with TRBJ1-1; D uncertain. There are 14 residues in the CDR3. V was pared by 5 bases and J by 3 bases, with 13 bases between. CDR1 is SGHAT, CDR2 FQDESV, per germline (reference sequence).

The CDR3 loop is CASSPWTVSNGYTF. In nucleotides, the CDR3 is TGTGCCAGCAGTCCCTGGACAGTTAGCAATGGCTACACCTTC. The chain employs TRBV25-1 and TRBJ1-2, with D perhaps matching TRBD1 (6 bases). The CDR3 runs to 14 residues. V dropped 5 bases and J dropped 6 bases, with 16 bases sitting between them. The V gene's germline CDR1 is MGHDK and CDR2 SYGVNS.

The V and J genes are TRBV29-1 and TRBJ1-5; D is possibly TRBD1 (6 bases). The CDR3 length is 14 residues. Germline V gives CDR1 SQVTM, CDR2 ANQGSEA. The V end was cut by 4 bases, the J end by 5 bases, with 15 bases between. CDR3 coding DNA: TGCAGCGTTGCTGAGACAGGAAAAGATCAGCCCCAGCATTTT. Translated, it gives CSVAETGKDQPQHF.